Below are 21 T cell receptor beta chains sequenced from a single sample in a study of post-analysis software for immune sequencing data. Study results and caveats: The five TRBV segments detected at higher frequency in patients than in controls included TRBV5-6, TRBV5-1 and TRBV20-1.

Built from TCR beta cDNA, the libraries had unique molecular identifiers in them. TCRdb re-called the PCR reads with MiXCR, one entry per CDR3 protein. The sample includes about 200,000 distinct CDR3 sequences, approximately 28% of them seen just once. For these receptors, no antigen is known. The specimen was blood. All receptors come from a girl under 18 with multiple sclerosis.

J is TRBJ2-2 and V is TRBV20-1, with TRBD2 as a possible D gene (5 bases). Per the germline V gene, CDR1 is DFQATT and CDR2 is SNEGSKA (reference sequence). The germline V and J ends were trimmed by 3 bases and 6 bases, with 8 bases remaining between them. The CDR3 length is 12 residues. CDR3 in DNA: TGCAGTGCTAGCCTTAGCGCCGGGGAGCTGTTTTTT. Its translation: CSASLSAGELFF.

This clonotype appeared a few times. The CDR3 region is CATRLEGASNQPQHF. CDR3 in DNA: TGTGCCACCCGGCTAGAGGGGGCTAGTAATCAGCCCCAGCATTTT. The chain has TRBV28 and TRBJ1-5; the match to TRBD1 covers 7 bases. The CDR3 sequence is 15 residues long. The V segment lost 10 bases and the J segment 4 bases; nucleotides outside the gene matches: 13. Germline V gives CDR1 MDHEN, CDR2 SYDVKM.

This clonotype was seen a handful of times. The genes are TRBV7-9 and TRBJ1-2; D not certain. The CDR3 is 15 amino acids. The V gene lost 5 bases and the J gene lost 0 bases, with 13 bases spanning the gap. Germline V gene sequence: CDR1 SEHNR, CDR2 FQNEAQ (reference sequence). This CDR3 reads CASSRSAFTNYGYTF. The CDR3 nucleotides read TGTGCCAGCAGCCGCTCGGCTTTCACTAACTATGGCTACACCTTC.

With regard to this clonotype: A much bigger clone sits one base away, suggesting this may be a read error. The chain joins TRBV7-2 to TRBJ2-1, with D maybe TRBD1 (6 bases). In germline, CDR1 is SGHTA, CDR2 FQGNSA. The CDR3 length is 14 residues. Trimming took 2 bases from V and 9 from J, leaving 14 bases between them. CDR3 protein: CASSLLLGAGEQFF. CDR3 in DNA: TGTGCCAGCAGCTTATTGCTGGGGGCAGGTGAGCAGTTCTTC. Filled out from reference TRBV7-2 and TRBJ2-1, the complete variable domain reads GAGVSQSPSNKVTEKGKDVELRCDPISGHTALYWYRQSLGQGLEFLIYFQGNSAPDKSGLPSDRFSAERTGGSVSTLTIQRTQQEDSAVYLCASSLLLGAGEQFFGPGTRLTVL.

A few counts support this clonotype. The chain carries TRBV29-1 and TRBJ2-1; D is possibly TRBD1 (6 bases). Judging by the DNA end, TRBJ2-7 fits better; the J call may be wrong. Germline-derived CDR1 and CDR2 are SQVTM and ANQGSEA. The CDR3 loop spans 14 amino acids. CDR3 sequence: CSVEDSQGYNEQYF. The CDR3 DNA follows: TGCAGCGTTGAAGACTCCCAGGGGTACAATGAGCAGTACTTC.

This clonotype was seen ten or more times. The chain recombines TRBV20-1 with TRBJ2-7, with D possibly being TRBD1 (5 bases). Germline V gene sequence: CDR1 DFQATT, CDR2 SNEGSKA (reference sequence). This CDR3 spans 16 amino acids. V gave up 2 bases and J gave up 2 bases, with 19 bases separating them. In DNA form, the CDR3 reads TGCAGTGCTAGAATTTATGATGGACAATTAGCCTACGAGCAGTACTTC. This translates into CSARIYDGQLAYEQYF.

Ten or more counts support this clonotype. This chain links TRBV24-1 with TRBJ2-5, with D perhaps TRBD1 or TRBD2 (6 bases each). Deletions cut 0 bases from V and 4 bases from J, with 8 bases between. CDR3 length: 14 amino acids. Germline V gene sequence: CDR1 KGHDR, CDR2 SFDVKD. CDR3 DNA: TGTGCCACCAGTGATTTGGGGGGGCCAGAGACCCAGTACTTC. It specifies CATSDLGGPETQYF.

The rearrangement links TRBV7-2 to TRBJ2-2; 12 bases align to TRBD2. This CDR3 is 18 amino acids long. Germline CDR1 SGHTA, CDR2 FQGNSA. After removal of 4 bases from V and 3 bases from J, the junction contained 9 bases not matched to a gene. The CDR3 coding sequence is TGTGCCAGCAGCTCAATAGGACTAGCGGGAAGGTACACCGGGGAGCTGTTTTTT. It translates to CASSSIGLAGRYTGELFF.

This clonotype has a count of ten or more. The chain uses TRBV20-1 and TRBJ2-7; 12 nucleotides match TRBD2. This CDR3 is built from 15 residues. CDR1 DFQATT and CDR2 SNEGSKA come from the germline V gene (reference sequence). V was pared by 5 bases and J by 4 bases, with 9 bases of the junction left unmatched. CDR3 DNA: TGCAGTGCTTGGCCCTTGACTAGCGGGGGTTACGAGCAGTACTTC. Translation gives CSAWPLTSGGYEQYF.

Many counts were recorded for this clonotype. V usage is TRBV25-1 and J usage is TRBJ2-5, with a possible D match to TRBD2 (6 bases). Trimming shortened V by 6 bases and J by 7 bases, and 12 bases separated the two germline ends. The CDR3 is 12 residues long. In germline, CDR1 is MGHDK, CDR2 SYGVNS. The DNA of the CDR3 is TGTGCCAGCAGGCAGCAGGGAGGGACCCAGTACTTC. It translates to CASRQQGGTQYF.

This clonotype appeared many times. CDR3: CASSTGVGGANVLTF. CDR3 nucleotides: TGTGCCAGCAGCACCGGCGTTGGTGGGGCCAACGTCCTGACTTTC. The chain couples TRBV7-9 to TRBJ2-6; D uncertain. The V end lost 5 bases, the J end lost 3 bases, and 11 bases lay between the germline ends. Germline V CDR1 and CDR2: SEHNR, FQNEAQ (reference sequence). This CDR3 region has 15 residues.

This clonotype was seen many times. The chain couples TRBV7-2 to TRBJ2-1; 9 bases match TRBD2. The V gene's germline CDR1 is SGHTA and CDR2 FQGNSA. CDR3 length: 16 residues. The ends lost 3 bases at V and 7 bases at J; junction bases unmatched: 10. This CDR3 reads CASSFRVGTSQNEQFF. The CDR3 coding sequence is TGTGCCAGCAGCTTTCGGGTAGGGACTAGCCAAAATGAGCAGTTCTTC.

Turning to this clonotype: This may arise from a read error, as a much more abundant clone is one base away. V is TRBV20-1 and J is TRBJ2-7; D call uncertain. The V end was cut by 4 bases, the J end by 2 bases, with 9 bases between. Germline V gene data show CDR1 as DFQATT and CDR2 as SNEGSKA (reference sequence). There are 12 residues in the CDR3. The CDR3 here is CSAKSRTYEQYF. The DNA for the CDR3 is TGCAGTGCTAAGTCGAGAACCTACGAGCAGTACTTC.

There are many counts of this clonotype. The CDR3 loop is CASSDQQGSGYGYTF. The DNA for the CDR3 is TGTGCCAGCAGTGATCAACAGGGAAGCGGCTATGGCTACACCTTC. The V gene is TRBV6-2 or TRBV6-3, the J gene TRBJ1-2, with a weak D call TRBD1 (6 bases). V dropped 5 bases and J dropped 4 bases, with 17 bases sitting between them. CDR1 MNHEY and CDR2 SVGEGT come from the germline V gene. CDR3 length: 15 amino acids.

The genes are TRBV7-2 and TRBJ2-7; 8 bases map to TRBD1. With V trimmed by 1 base and J by 7 bases, 6 bases remained unmatched. CDR3 length: 14 amino acids. The germline V gene encodes CDR1 SGHTA and CDR2 FQGNSA. DNA for the CDR3: TGTGCCAGCAGCTTAGGAGGGACAGGTGAAGAGCAGTACTTC. Translated, it gives CASSLGGTGEEQYF.

In its sample, this clonotype was seen many times. V usage is TRBV6-2 or TRBV6-3 and J usage is TRBJ1-2; 7 bases match TRBD1. The CDR3 is 12 residues long. V shed 4 bases and J 7 bases; nucleotides not matched to a gene: 3. Germline-derived CDR1 and CDR2 are MNHEY and SVGEGT. The CDR3 DNA is TGTGCCAGCAGTTTGGACAGGTTTGGCTACACCTTC. Protein sequence: CASSLDRFGYTF.

The chain couples TRBV27 to TRBJ2-5, with TRBD2 matching over 13 bases. This CDR3 is built from 19 residues. CDR1 and CDR2 from the germline V gene are MNHEY and SMNVEV (reference sequence). Trimming removed 8 bases from V and 4 bases from J; junction bases left unmatched: 19. CDR3 in amino acids: CASGLRGLAGYGGGETQYF. Written as DNA, the CDR3 is TGTGCCAGCGGGTTAAGGGGACTAGCGGGATACGGTGGAGGAGAGACCCAGTACTTC.

As for this clonotype: Given a much more abundant clone one base away, this may be a read error. The V gene is TRBV6-2 or TRBV6-3, the J gene TRBJ2-1; no firm D call. Germline-derived CDR1 and CDR2 are MNHEY and SVGEGT. The CDR3 length is 19 residues. CDR3 protein: CASSYSINSPTLRSHEQVF. The CDR3 nucleotides read TGTGCCAGCAGTTACTCGATTAACTCACCCACCCTACGTTCCCATGAGCAGGTCTTC.

V usage is TRBV5-1 and J usage is TRBJ1-2, with TRBD1 as a possible D gene (6 bases). This CDR3 has 13 amino acids. Germline lookup yields CDR1 SGHRS and CDR2 YFSETQ. V was clipped by 6 bases and J by 3 bases, with 12 bases between them. The CDR3 sequence: CASTTGYDYGYTF. The CDR3 DNA reads as TGCGCCAGCACTACAGGGTATGACTATGGCTACACCTTC. Based on the CDR3 plus reference TRBV5-1 and TRBJ1-2, the full variable domain is KAGVTQTPRYLIKTRGQQVTLSCSPISGHRSVSWYQQTPGQGLQFLFEYFSETQRNKGNFPGRFSGRQFSNSRSEMNVSTLELGDSALYLCASTTGYDYGYTFGSGTRLTVV.

In this sample, this clonotype turned up many times. The chain joins TRBV7-9 to TRBJ2-1; perhaps TRBD1 as D (6 bases). This CDR3 has 15 residues. The V gene's germline CDR1 is SEHNR and CDR2 FQNEAQ (reference sequence). Deletions cut 6 bases from V and 6 bases from J, with 18 bases between. The CDR3 spells CASSFKQGRGNEQFF. The CDR3 nucleotides read TGTGCCAGCAGTTTTAAACAGGGACGGGGCAATGAGCAGTTCTTC. The whole variable domain, filled in from reference TRBV7-9 and TRBJ2-1, reads DTGVSQNPRHKITKRGQNVTFRCDPISEHNRLYWYRQTLGQGPEFLTYFQNEAQLEKSRLLSDRFSAERPKGSFSTLEIQRTEQGDSAMYLCASSFKQGRGNEQFFGPGTRLTVL.

As to this clonotype: Its ends do not fully match the called genes, so a read error is possible. V gene TRBV20-1 combines with J gene TRBJ1-5, with no clear D. Germline assignment: CDR1 DFQATT and CDR2 SNEGSKA (reference sequence). CDR3 size: 15 residues. The CDR3 bases are TGCAGTGCGACCCTCACGGTAAATAGCAATCAGCCCCGGCATTTT. Protein product: CSATLTVNSNQPRHF.